Listed here are 8 T cell receptor beta chains from one sample, sequenced in a study of T cell responses to AZD1222 COVID-19 vaccine. Profiled with immunoSEQ multiplex PCR; TCRdb holds only in-frame clones, not every one. The table records about 160,000 clones, under 95% of them present only once. The specimen comprised peripheral blood, sampled 28 days after the second AZD1222 dose. The receptor source for this set is an adult who received the AZD1222 COVID-19 vaccine.

The genes are TRBV11-2 and TRBJ2-7; 11 nucleotides agree with TRBD1. Trimming removed 5 bases from V and 3 bases from J; junction bases left unmatched: 3. The CDR3 length is 14 residues. The germline gives CDR1 SGHAT, CDR2 FQNNGV. As DNA, the CDR3 is TGTGCCAGCAGCAGGGACAGGGGGAACTACGAGCAGTACTTC. This translates into CASSRDRGNYEQYF.

This chain uses TRBV4-1 with TRBJ2-7, with 12 bases fitting TRBD2. The CDR3 length is 16 residues. V trimming: 2 bases; J trimming: 2 bases; junction bases outside the gene matches: 4. From germline, CDR1 is MGHRA and CDR2 YSYEKL. The CDR3, as DNA: TGCGCCAGCAGCCAACCGACTAGCGGGAGAACCTACGAGCAGTACTTC. It yields the protein CASSQPTSGRTYEQYF.

The CDR3, as DNA: TGTGCCAGCTCCCCCCAGGAGGGGAACACCGGGGAGCTGTTTTTT. It translates to CASSPQEGNTGELFF. The chain recombines TRBV18 with TRBJ2-2, with D perhaps matching TRBD2 (6 bases). The V gene's germline CDR1 is KGHSH and CDR2 LQKENI. V was clipped by 6 bases and J by 1 base, with 12 bases between them. The CDR3 extends over 15 amino acids.

The chain recombines TRBV18 with TRBJ2-6; D not certain. V lost 3 bases and J 0 bases, leaving 9 bases between the germline ends. This CDR3 contains 16 residues. CDR1 is KGHSH and CDR2 is LQKENI in the germline V gene. The CDR3 bases are TGTGCCAGCTCACCGTACCAGGACTCTGGGGCCAACGTCCTGACTTTC. This gives the protein CASSPYQDSGANVLTF.

The V call is TRBV21-1, the J call TRBJ2-2; the table's D gene call, TRBD2, was not cross checked with the DNA. TRBV21-1 is labeled a pseudogene. The CDR3 is 17 residues long. CDR3 amino acids: CASSKGTSGRAPGELFF. CDR3 DNA: TGTGCCAGCAGCAAAGGGACTAGCGGGAGGGCCCCCGGGGAGCTGTTTTTT.

The gene calls are TRBV5-1 and TRBJ2-2; 14 bases are a match to TRBD2. The CDR3 is 17 residues long. Germline V lookup: CDR1 SGHRS, CDR2 YFSETQ. V shed 4 bases and J 4 bases; nucleotides not matched to a gene: 6. CDR3 residues: CASSAGLAGGLTGELFF. The CDR3 DNA reads TGCGCCAGCAGCGCAGGACTAGCGGGAGGTCTCACCGGGGAGCTGTTTTTT.

The rearrangement links TRBV6-5 to TRBJ1-3; 10 positions match TRBD1. This CDR3 comprises 15 residues. The V gene end was trimmed by 7 bases and the J gene end by 4 bases; junction bases not matched to a gene: 7. The germline V gene has CDR1 MNHEY and CDR2 SVGAGI. For the CDR3, the DNA is TGTGCCAGCACTCGACAGGGGGCGGCGGGAAACACCATATATTTT. This sequence encodes CASTRQGAAGNTIYF.

The chain employs TRBV7-9 and TRBJ2-5; D is possibly TRBD2 (7 bases). From germline, CDR1 is SEHNR and CDR2 FQNEAQ (reference sequence). The V end was cut by 5 bases, the J end by 5 bases, with 15 bases between. The CDR3 is made up of 14 amino acids. In DNA, the CDR3 is TGTGCCAGCAGCCCCCGAGGGGGGGGTGAGACCCAGTACTTC. Translating it yields CASSPRGGGETQYF.